This T cell receptor (beta chain) was profiled in a study of T-cell reconstitution after alpha-beta-depleted transplantation in children. As it was prepared, the TCRbeta library received unique molecular identifiers. TCRdb called the PCR reads again in MiXCR, with one record for every CDR3 protein. The sample carries around 680,000 distinct CDR3 sequences, approximately 15% recorded once. The CDR3 is 13 residues long. Trimming left V 6 bases short and J 12 bases short, with 20 bases between. There are many counts of this clonotype. Specimen: PBMCs from the stem cell graft donor, collected from the stem cell graft. The chain has TRBV12-3 or TRBV12-4 and TRBJ1-1; possibly TRBD1 for D (5 bases). The sequence was collected from a human donor who donated a stem cell graft to a child with acute myeloid leukemia. The CDR3 sequence is CASRIKGRAMTFF. DNA for the CDR3: TGTGCCAGCAGGATTAAGGGCAGGGCGATGACTTTCTTT.